The 15 T cell receptor beta chains below were found in one sample sequenced in a study of vaccination effects on CD4 cells after COVID-19. The assay was immunoSEQ multiplex PCR, and TCRdb's table has in-frame clones only and misses some. The sample lists tens of thousands of clones; 81% were seen once. The antigens of these receptors remain unknown. Before any sequencing was done, the ViraFEST assay used viral peptide pools to expand antigen-specific CD4+ T cells. Following culture for around 9 days, CD4+ T cells were isolated. Either the mRNA-1273 or the BNT162b2 vaccine was given to participants as two doses. This specimen was CD4+ T cells from PBMCs cultured with HCoV-229E spike peptides, taken after COVID-19 vaccination. The receptors come from a human donor who received a COVID-19 vaccine.

The genes are TRBV29-1 and TRBJ2-5, with 15 bases matching TRBD2. The V and J ends lost 4 bases and 5 bases, in that order; junction bases with no gene match: 8. Germline CDR1 is SQVTM and CDR2 is ANQGSEA. This CDR3 region has 16 residues. CDR3 DNA: TGCAGCGTTGCCCGGACTAGCGGGGGGGCGGGGGAGACCCAGTACTTC. Amino acids: CSVARTSGGAGETQYF.

The V call is TRBV24-1, the J call TRBJ2-3; no clear D gene. The CDR3 covers 13 residues. CDR1 KGHDR and CDR2 SFDVKD come from the germline V gene. Deletions cut 6 bases from V and 0 bases from J, with 6 bases between. CDR3 amino acids: CATSQASTDTQYF. Here the CDR3 DNA reads TGTGCCACCAGTCAGGCGAGCACAGATACGCAGTATTTT.

This sequence joins TRBV7-2 and TRBJ2-2; 7 bases are shared with TRBD1. The CDR3 sequence is 16 residues long. The V gene's germline CDR1 is SGHTA and CDR2 FQGNSA. The ends lost 6 bases at V and 0 bases at J; junction bases unmatched: 7. This CDR3 reads CASRKDRQANTGELFF. CDR3 DNA sequence: TGTGCCAGCAGAAAGGACAGGCAAGCGAACACCGGGGAGCTGTTTTTT.

The chain joins TRBV27 to TRBJ2-6, with D tentatively TRBD2 (6 bases). The CDR3 has 18 amino acids. The V end was cut by 8 bases, the J end by 1 base, with 21 bases between. The germline V gene has CDR1 MNHEY and CDR2 SMNVEV (reference sequence). CDR3 sequence (DNA): TGTGCCAGCGGGGGGAGGCCAGGGATTTTGTCTGGGGCCAACGTCCTGACTTTC. It encodes CASGGRPGILSGANVLTF.

A single count supports this clone. The chain employs TRBV2 and TRBJ2-4, with D possibly being TRBD1 or TRBD2 (5 bases each). Trimming cost V 4 bases and J 0 bases, with 10 bases left between them. The CDR3 runs 15 residues. The germline gives CDR1 SNHLY, CDR2 FYNNEI. The CDR3 DNA reads TGTGCCAGCAGTGGGGACCCTGTAGCCAAAAACATTCAGTACTTC. This translates into CASSGDPVAKNIQYF.

The chain employs TRBV5-1 and TRBJ2-3; D gene unclear. The germline CDR1 and CDR2 sequences are SGHRS and YFSETQ. V lost 4 bases and J 0 bases, leaving 15 bases between the germline ends. The CDR3 extends over 16 amino acids. This CDR3 is CASSPLAGPSTDTQYF. In DNA, the CDR3 is TGCGCCAGCAGCCCGTTAGCAGGTCCGAGCACAGATACGCAGTATTTT.

J is TRBJ2-1 and V is TRBV2; 7 bases fit TRBD2. With 1 base clipped from V and 2 bases from J, the junction kept 5 bases outside the gene matches. From germline, CDR1 is SNHLY and CDR2 FYNNEI. The CDR3 consists of 16 residues. The CDR3 region is CASSEVRGSAYNEQFF. In DNA form, the CDR3 reads TGTGCCAGCAGTGAAGTGCGGGGGAGCGCCTACAATGAGCAGTTCTTC.

The J gene is TRBJ2-1, the V gene TRBV19; D is uncertain. CDR1 is LNHDA and CDR2 is SQIVND in the germline V gene (reference sequence). The CDR3 has 16 residues. V dropped 3 bases and J dropped 9 bases, with 21 bases sitting between them. CDR3 amino acids: CASSMVPRAISAEQFF. The CDR3 DNA reads TGTGCCAGTAGTATGGTCCCACGGGCTATATCTGCTGAGCAGTTCTTC. Full variable domain (rest looked up from reference TRBV19 and TRBJ2-1): DGGITQSPKYLFRKEGQNVTLSCEQNLNHDAMYWYRQDPGQGLRLIYYSQIVNDFQKGDIAEGYSVSREKKESFPLTVTSAQKNPTAFYLCASSMVPRAISAEQFFGPGTRLTVL.

The V gene is TRBV28, the J gene TRBJ1-2, with 9 bases aligning to TRBD1. V lost 5 bases and J lost 8; bases outside the gene matches: 9. Per the germline V gene, CDR1 is MDHEN and CDR2 is SYDVKM. The CDR3 loop spans 14 amino acids. The CDR3 protein is CASSGTGGEIGYTF. The CDR3 DNA follows: TGTGCCAGCAGTGGAACAGGGGGCGAAATAGGCTACACCTTC.

The gene calls are TRBV27 and TRBJ2-5; 10 nucleotides line up with TRBD1. Germline V gene data show CDR1 as MNHEY and CDR2 as SMNVEV (reference sequence). J was trimmed by 4 bases and V by 5 bases; bases with no gene match: 7. The CDR3 extends over 15 amino acids. CDR3 loop: CASSLRWDRGETQYF. The CDR3 DNA sequence: TGTGCCAGCAGTCTACGTTGGGACAGGGGAGAGACCCAGTACTTC.

CDR3 sequence: CAISESGGQSSYNEQFF. The DNA of the CDR3 is TGTGCCATCAGTGAGTCGGGAGGGCAAAGCTCCTACAATGAGCAGTTCTTC. The chain uses TRBV10-3 and TRBJ2-1; 7 positions agree with TRBD2. J was trimmed by 0 bases and V by 0 bases; bases with no gene match: 5. The CDR3 contains 17 residues. Looked up from germline, CDR1 is ENHRY and CDR2 is SYGVKD.

The V call is TRBV4-1, the J call TRBJ2-3, with TRBD1 identical over 8 bases. V was clipped by 4 bases and J by 2 bases; unmatched bases: 5. Germline-derived CDR1 and CDR2 are MGHRA and YSYEKL. The CDR3 totals 15 residues. The CDR3 DNA follows: TGCGCCAGCAGCCCCGGACAGGGTCCCACAGATACGCAGTATTTT. Translating it yields CASSPGQGPTDTQYF.

This chain joins TRBV7-3 and TRBJ2-2; the D gene could be TRBD1 or TRBD2 (7 bases each). The CDR3 extends over 15 amino acids. Per germline, CDR1 SGHTA and CDR2 FQGTGA. V shed 5 bases and J shed 4 bases, with 14 bases lying between them. Written as DNA, the CDR3 is TGTGCCAGCAGCGAAGGCAGGGGGGGCACCGGGGAGCTGTTTTTT. Translation: CASSEGRGGTGELFF.

This clone was seen a few times. V is TRBV7-9 and J is TRBJ2-5, with D unclear. The CDR3 covers 14 residues. Per germline, CDR1 SEHNR and CDR2 FQNEAQ (reference sequence). V gave up 0 bases and J gave up 5 bases, with 10 bases separating them. In DNA, the CDR3 is TGTGCCAGCAGCTTAGCGACCGTGGGGGAGACCCAGTACTTC. Translated: CASSLATVGETQYF.

V gene TRBV29-1 combines with J gene TRBJ2-1; weak D call: TRBD1 (6 bases). V lost 4 bases and J 11 bases, leaving 15 bases between the germline ends. CDR1 SQVTM and CDR2 ANQGSEA come from the germline V gene. CDR3 length: 12 residues. The chain's CDR3 is CSVVSPRGKQFF. In nucleotides, the CDR3 is TGCAGCGTTGTTTCGCCCAGGGGTAAGCAGTTCTTC.